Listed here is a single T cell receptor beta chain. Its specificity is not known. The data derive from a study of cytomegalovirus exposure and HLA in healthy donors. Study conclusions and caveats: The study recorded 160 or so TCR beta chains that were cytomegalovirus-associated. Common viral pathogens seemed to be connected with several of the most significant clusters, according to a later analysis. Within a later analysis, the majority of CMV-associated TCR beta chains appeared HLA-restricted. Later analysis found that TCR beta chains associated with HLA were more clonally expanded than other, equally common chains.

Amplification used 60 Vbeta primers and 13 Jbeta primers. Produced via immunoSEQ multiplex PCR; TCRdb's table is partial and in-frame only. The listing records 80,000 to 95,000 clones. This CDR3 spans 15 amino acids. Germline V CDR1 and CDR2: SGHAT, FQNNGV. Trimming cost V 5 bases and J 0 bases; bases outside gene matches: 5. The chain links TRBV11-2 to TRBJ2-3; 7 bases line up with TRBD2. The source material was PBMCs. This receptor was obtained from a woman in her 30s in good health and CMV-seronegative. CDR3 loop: CASSPYGRSTDTQYF. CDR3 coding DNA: TGTGCCAGCAGCCCCTACGGGAGGAGCACAGATACGCAGTATTTT.